A single sample is the source of the 15 T cell receptor beta chains below, sequenced in a study of cytomegalovirus exposure and HLA in healthy donors. 13 Jbeta primers and 60 Vbeta primers were used for the PCR. Data came from immunoSEQ multiplex PCR; TCRdb stores just in-frame clones and leaves some out. The profile covers approximately 110,000 clones, with 65% appearing a single time and approximately 3.8% taken by the ten largest. The sequencing sample was made of PBMCs. Receptors were obtained from a man between 25 and 39 years old in good health and CMV-seropositive.

CDR3 sequence: CTSSQGGSLAGPYEQYF. Written as DNA, the CDR3 is TGCACCAGCAGCCAGGGGGGTTCCCTAGCGGGGCCCTACGAGCAGTACTTC. V is TRBV1 and J is TRBJ2-5; whether TRBD2, the table's D call, matches the DNA was not checked. The J call may be mistaken, given a closer DNA end match to TRBJ2-7. TRBV1 is labeled a pseudogene. This CDR3 contains 17 residues.

The CDR3 protein is CSVVSGTWGQYF. CDR3 DNA sequence: TGCAGCGTTGTTAGCGGTACATGGGGGCAGTACTTC. The genes are TRBV29-1 and TRBJ2-7, with a possible D match to TRBD2 (6 bases). CDR3 length: 12 amino acids. The V gene's germline CDR1 is SQVTM and CDR2 ANQGSEA. The ends were cut back, 4 bases at V and 9 bases at J, with 16 bases in the middle.

The rearrangement uses TRBV4-1 and TRBJ2-3, with a tentative D call TRBD1 (6 bases). V lost 4 bases to trimming and J lost 0 bases, with 11 bases between them. This CDR3 region has 15 residues. The germline V gene encodes CDR1 MGHRA and CDR2 YSYEKL. CDR3 DNA sequence: TGCGCCAGCAGCCTCCGGACAGCAAGCACAGATACGCAGTATTTT. This sequence encodes CASSLRTASTDTQYF.

This sequence joins TRBV5-1 and TRBJ1-1; 9 nucleotides agree with TRBD1. CDR1 is SGHRS, CDR2 YFSETQ, per germline. The CDR3 runs 14 residues. Trimming took 1 base from V and 11 from J; bases not matched to a gene: 9. The CDR3 is CASSLPGTGRRAFF. The CDR3 bases are TGCGCCAGCAGCTTGCCGGGGACAGGGCGGCGCGCTTTCTTT.

V gene TRBV6-5 combines with J gene TRBJ1-3; D perhaps matches TRBD1 (6 bases). Trimming pared 6 bases from V and 0 bases from J, leaving 15 bases between. The CDR3 sequence is 16 residues long. From germline, CDR1 is MNHEY and CDR2 SVGAGI. The CDR3 sequence is CASSYMDSISGNTIYF. The CDR3 DNA sequence: TGTGCCAGCAGCTACATGGACAGCATCTCTGGAAACACCATATATTTT.

This chain connects TRBV5-6 to TRBJ1-2, with 8 bases fitting TRBD1. The V and J ends lost 0 bases and 5 bases, in that order; junction bases with no gene match: 9. From germline, CDR1 is SGHDT and CDR2 YYEEEE. This CDR3 comprises 16 residues. CDR3 sequence: CASSLAGQGARYGYTF. The CDR3 DNA follows: TGTGCCAGCAGCTTGGCCGGACAGGGTGCCAGGTATGGCTACACCTTC.

V is TRBV15 and J is TRBJ2-5; D is unresolved. CDR3 size: 16 residues. Germline V gives CDR1 LNHNV, CDR2 YYDKDF (reference sequence). V gave up 1 base and J gave up 1 base, with 13 bases separating them. CDR3 sequence reads: CATSRGLVASQETQYF. CDR3 nucleotides: TGTGCCACCAGCAGAGGATTGGTGGCCAGCCAAGAGACCCAGTACTTC. Together with reference TRBV15 and TRBJ2-5, the CDR3 gives the full variable domain: DAMVIQNPRYQVTQFGKPVTLSCSQTLNHNVMYWYQQKSSQAPKLLFHYYDKDFNNEADTPDNFQSRRPNTSFCFLDIRSPGLGDTAMYLCATSRGLVASQETQYFGPGTRLLVL.

The V and J genes are TRBV11-3 and TRBJ1-5; no definite D call. From germline, CDR1 is SGHNT and CDR2 YENEEA. The CDR3 totals 18 residues. V was clipped by 5 bases and J by 0 bases, with 20 bases between them. The DNA for the CDR3 is TGTGCCAGCAGCCCCTTAGAAAGTCGGAGTTATAGCAATCAGCCCCAGCATTTT. Amino acid sequence: CASSPLESRSYSNQPQHF.

This clone was observed a handful of times. This chain links TRBV2 with TRBJ2-5; D unresolved. The V end was cut by 6 bases, the J end by 2 bases, with 10 bases between. Germline-derived CDR1 and CDR2 are SNHLY and FYNNEI. The CDR3 length is 13 residues. CDR3 protein: CASSQYGQETQYF. Here the CDR3 DNA reads TGTGCCAGCAGCCAGTACGGGCAAGAGACCCAGTACTTC. The full variable domain, with the rest looked up from reference TRBV2 and TRBJ2-5, is EPEVTQTPSHQVTQMGQEVILRCVPISNHLYFYWYRQILGQKVEFLVSFYNNEISEKSEIFDDQFSVERPDGSNFTLKIRSTKLEDSAMYFCASSQYGQETQYFGPGTRLLVL.

The rearrangement links TRBV10-2 to TRBJ2-1, with D perhaps matching TRBD2 (6 bases). CDR1 is WSHSY, CDR2 SAAADI, per germline. Trimming shortened V by 3 bases and J by 7 bases, and 19 bases separated the two germline ends. The CDR3 has 16 amino acids. The CDR3 nucleotides are TGCGCCAGCAGTGATCAACTAGCCGCATCCTTGAATGAGCAGTTCTTC. Residues: CASSDQLAASLNEQFF.

This clone was counted only a few times. The CDR3 DNA follows: TGTGCCAGCAGTACCGCGGCAGGGATCGCCTACGAGCAGTACTTC. This sequence encodes CASSTAAGIAYEQYF. This rearrangement joins TRBV7-9 to TRBJ2-7, with D possibly matching TRBD1 (5 bases). From germline, CDR1 is SEHNR and CDR2 FQNEAQ (reference sequence). Trimming pared 6 bases from V and 2 bases from J, leaving 17 bases between. The CDR3 is 15 residues long.

The chain carries TRBV7-2 and TRBJ1-2; TRBD1 matches at 7 bases. The V and J ends lost 1 base and 12 bases, in that order; junction bases with no gene match: 2. CDR1 and CDR2 from the germline V gene are SGHTA and FQGNSA. The CDR3 extends over 11 amino acids. Here the CDR3 reads CASSLDRGHTF. The CDR3 DNA sequence: TGTGCCAGCAGCTTAGACAGGGGTCACACCTTC.

This chain uses TRBV9 with TRBJ2-3; TRBD2 might be the D (7 bases). The germline V gene encodes CDR1 SGDLS and CDR2 YYNGEE. The CDR3 is made up of 16 amino acids. V lost 0 bases to trimming and J lost 2 bases, with 13 bases between them. The CDR3 DNA reads as TGTGCCAGCAGCGTAGATGGGGGGGCTATCACAGATACGCAGTATTTT. Protein: CASSVDGGAITDTQYF.

V usage is TRBV5-6 and J usage is TRBJ2-4; 9 positions match TRBD1. The length of the CDR3 is 14 residues. Germline V lookup: CDR1 SGHDT, CDR2 YYEEEE. V was clipped by 0 bases and J by 7 bases; unmatched bases: 2. The CDR3: CASSLEQGANIQYF. CDR3 nucleotide sequence: TGTGCCAGCAGCTTGGAACAGGGGGCTAACATTCAGTACTTC.

This clone was found once. The rearrangement links TRBV11-1 to TRBJ2-7, with 9 positions matching TRBD1. The germline V gene encodes CDR1 SGHAT and CDR2 FQDESV (reference sequence). J lost 5 bases, V lost 3 bases, and 5 bases had no gene match. CDR3 length: 14 amino acids. The CDR3 loop is CASSLGTGMDEQYF. The DNA for the CDR3 is TGTGCCAGCAGCTTGGGGACAGGGATGGACGAGCAGTACTTC.